These T cell receptor beta chains were read from a single sample in a study of tumor T cells in aggressive B-cell lymphoma. Sequencing used immunoSEQ multiplex PCR; TCRdb keeps in-frame clones, though not all of them. Of 10,000 or so clones listed, around 85% were seen once; the top ten hold 4% to 5%. Sequencing used tumor tissue. These receptors were collected from an adult with diffuse large B cell lymphoma. The CDR3 runs from the conserved cysteine through the conserved F or W. A D gene is named only where the DNA matches it firmly. Only part of the rows carry a size: once, few, many, or a class if the clone is expanded.

-,-,TRBV4-2,TRBJ2-5,TGTGCCAGCAGCCAAGGTCGGGGGCTAGCGGACCAAGAGACCCAGTACTTC,CASSQGRGLADQETQYF
-,TRBD2,TRBV18,TRBJ2-7,TGTGCCAGCTCACCAATGGTGAGCGCTAGCGGTTCTTACGAGCAGTACTTC,CASSPMVSASGSYEQYF
-,TRBD1,TRBV6-6,TRBJ2-2,TGTGCCAGCAGTCAACAGGGGGCCGGGGAGCTGTTTTTT,CASSQQGAGELFF
-,TRBD2,TRBV28,TRBJ2-3,TGTGCCAGCAGTTTACGGACTAGCGGGGGGGGAGATACGCAGTATTTT,CASSLRTSGGGDTQYF
few,-,TRBV6-1,TRBJ1-1,TGTGCCAGCAGCATACTCGTAACGGTTGAAGCTTTCTTT,CASSILVTVEAFF
-,TRBD2,TRBV7-7,TRBJ2-2,TGTGCTAGCAGCTTAGCGGGAGGGGCCGGGGAGCTGTTTTTT,CASSLAGGAGELFF
-,-,TRBV4-3,TRBJ2-7,TGCGCCAGCAGCCCGTCCAATCCCGGGACTCCCGGCGAGCAGTACTTC,CASSPSNPGTPGEQYF
-,TRBD1,TRBV4-1,TRBJ1-4,TGCGCCAGCAGCCAGCACGACAGGGGCCCAACTAATGAAAAACTGTTTTTT,CASSQHDRGPTNEKLFF
-,-,TRBV19,TRBJ1-2,TGTGCCAGTAGGCTGGACAGCTATGGCTACACCTTC,CASRLDSYGYTF
-,TRBD1,TRBV11-2,TRBJ1-1,TGTGCCAGCAGTCGACAGGGGTACACTGAAGCTTTCTTT,CASSRQGYTEAFF
-,-,TRBV10-3,TRBJ2-7,TGTGCCATCAGTGTTTCTGATGTGAACGAGCAGTACTTC,CAISVSDVNEQYF
-,-,TRBV27,TRBJ2-1,TGTGCCAGCAGTCCCATTGCAGCCCAGCGGGCTTACAATGAGCAGTTCTTC,CASSPIAAQRAYNEQFF
few,TRBD1,TRBV7-9,TRBJ1-4,TGTGCCAGCAGTACCGGGACAGCCACTAATGAAAAACTGTTTTTT,CASSTGTATNEKLFF
-,-,TRBV4-2,TRBJ2-1,TGTGCCAGCAGCCAAGACCCAGGGGTAACCTACAATGAGCAGTTCTTC,CASSQDPGVTYNEQFF
-,TRBD1,TRBV2,TRBJ1-5,TGTGCCAGCACTGACGGACAGGGGGCGCGTCAGCCCCAGCATTTT,CASTDGQGARQPQHF
-,TRBD1,TRBV2,TRBJ2-3,TGTGCCAGCAGGAAGACAGGGGGGGGCACAGATACGCAGTATTTT,CASRKTGGGTDTQYF
-,-,TRBV5-4,TRBJ1-2,TGTGCCAGCAGCTTGAGGGGATGGTATGGCTACACCTTC,CASSLRGWYGYTF
few,-,TRBV19,TRBJ2-3,TGTGCCAGTAGTACGCGACAGATATACACAGATACGCAGTATTTT,CASSTRQIYTDTQYF
-,-,TRBV21-1,TRBJ2-1,TGTGCCAGCAGCATGGACAGGGGACAATTCCACAATGAGCAGTTCTTC,CASSMDRGQFHNEQFF
-,-,TRBV7-8,TRBJ2-1,TGTGCCAGCAGCGCTAGTTCTCAAAGCGGTGAGCAGTTCTTC,CASSASSQSGEQFF
-,-,TRBV5-4,TRBJ2-7,TGTGCCAGCAGCTTGGAAGAAACAGGGCCCTACGAGCAGTACTTC,CASSLEETGPYEQYF
-,-,TRBV25-1,TRBJ1-1,TGTGCCAGCTCCCAGGGAGGGAGTAACACTGAAGCTTTCTTT,CASSQGGSNTEAFF
-,TRBD2,TRBV27,TRBJ2-2,TGTGCCAGCAGGGGGCTAGCGGGAGGCCACACCGGGGAGCTGTTTTTT,CASRGLAGGHTGELFF
-,-,TRBV6-1,TRBJ1-5,TGTGCCAGCAGTCTACAGGGTAGGGGTCAGCCCCAGCATTTT,CASSLQGRGQPQHF
-,-,TRBV4-1,TRBJ2-2,TGCGCCAGCAGCCAGAGATCAGGGCCTAACACCGGGGAGCTGTTTTTT,CASSQRSGPNTGELFF
-,TRBD1,TRBV7-2,TRBJ1-1,TGTGCCAGCAGCCCAGACAGGGTTTCTATCTCCCGAGAAGCTTTCTTT,CASSPDRVSISREAFF
-,-,TRBV4-1,TRBJ2-3,TGCGCCAGCAGCCAAGACGGAGACAGCACAGATACGCAGTATTTT,CASSQDGDSTDTQYF
-,-,TRBV7-2,TRBJ1-6,TGTGCCAGCAGCTTAGCCCCCGATTCACCCCTCCACTTT,CASSLAPDSPLHF
-,TRBD1,TRBV7-2,TRBJ1-1,TGTGCCGCTACCCAGCGAGGGGGCTATACTGAAGCTTTCTTT,CAATQRGGYTEAFF
-,TRBD1,TRBV2,TRBJ1-5,TGTGCCAGCAGTCAAGAGGGGGCAGGGACGACCCAGCCCCAGCATTTT,CASSQEGAGTTQPQHF
-,-,TRBV19,TRBJ1-1,TGTGCCAGTAGTATAAGCGGCAGCTTGAACACTGAAGCTTTCTTT,CASSISGSLNTEAFF
-,-,TRBV13,TRBJ2-7,TGTGCCAGCAGCTTAGGGGGCTCCGGTAACGAGCAGTACTTC,CASSLGGSGNEQYF
-,TRBD2,TRBV7-3,TRBJ2-2,TGTGCCAGCAGCCTAGGGGCCAGCGGGGGTTTGTTGGAGCTGTTTTTT,CASSLGASGGLLELFF
-,TRBD1,TRBV6-1,TRBJ1-4,TGTGCCAGCAGGTTTACACTTATGCAGGGGGAACTGTTTTTT,CASRFTLMQGELFF
-,-,TRBV7-2,TRBJ1-1,TGTGCCAGCAGCTTCGGACTAAATGGAGCTTTCTTT,CASSFGLNGAFF
-,-,TRBV11-2,TRBJ2-1,TGTGCCAGCAGCTACCGATCGAGGGGGGAGGGTGAGTTCTTC,CASSYRSRGEGEFF
once,TRBD1,TRBV6-1,TRBJ2-1,TGTGCCAGCAGTGAAGGGACAGGGGGCCTTTTTATGGTGCAGTTCTTC,CASSEGTGGLFMVQFF
-,-,TRBV2,TRBJ2-1,TGTGCCAGCAGGGGACACGATGAGCAGTTCTTC,CASRGHDEQFF
-,-,TRBV6-5,TRBJ2-7,TGTGCCAGCAGAGAGATACAGAGGGGACAAAGCGAGCAGTACTTC,CASREIQRGQSEQYF
-,-,TRBV5-1,TRBJ2-1,TGCGCCAGCAGCTTGGCGGGAGAACCATACAATGAGCAGTTCTTC,CASSLAGEPYNEQFF
-,-,TRBV2,TRBJ2-7,TGTGCCAGCAGTGACCTCCCTTCCTACGAGCAGTACTTC,CASSDLPSYEQYF
-,-,TRBV6-5,TRBJ2-1,TGTGCCAGCAGTCCCGGACTCGACAACAATAAGCAGTTCTTC,CASSPGLDNNKQFF
-,TRBD2,TRBV28,TRBJ2-3,TGTGCCAGCAGTCCCTCCGGACTAGCGGATTTCACAGATACGCAGTATTTT,CASSPSGLADFTDTQYF
-,TRBD1,TRBV28,TRBJ1-5,TGTGCCAGCAGTTTAAGGGTCGGGACAGGGAGGTTAGTTCAGCCCCAGCATTTT,CASSLRVGTGRLVQPQHF
-,TRBD1,TRBV19,TRBJ1-5,TGTGCCAGTAGTAAACAGGGGAACCAGCCCCAGCATTTT,CASSKQGNQPQHF
once,TRBD2,TRBV20-1,TRBJ2-1,TGCAGTGCCCCGGGACTAGGTCGTCAGTTCTTC,CSAPGLGRQFF
-,-,TRBV6-1,TRBJ1-1,TGTGCCAGCAGTGAATACAGGAGCTCCAACACTGAAGCTTTCTTT,CASSEYRSSNTEAFF
-,TRBD2,TRBV4-3,TRBJ2-7,TGCGCCAGCAGCCCTATACTAGCGGGGGGACTCGAGCAGTACTTC,CASSPILAGGLEQYF
-,-,TRBV5-1,TRBJ2-3,TGCGCCAGCAGTTTCCAGTCTAGCACAGATACGCAGTATTTT,CASSFQSSTDTQYF